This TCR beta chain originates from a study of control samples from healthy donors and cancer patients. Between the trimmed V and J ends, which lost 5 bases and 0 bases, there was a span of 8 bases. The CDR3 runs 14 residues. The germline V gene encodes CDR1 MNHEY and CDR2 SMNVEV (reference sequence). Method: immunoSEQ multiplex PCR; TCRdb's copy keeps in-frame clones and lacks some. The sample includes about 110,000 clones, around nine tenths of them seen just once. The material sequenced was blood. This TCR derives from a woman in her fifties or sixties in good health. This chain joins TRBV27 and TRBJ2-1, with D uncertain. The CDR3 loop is CASSVSSSYNEQFF. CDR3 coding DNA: TGTGCCAGCAGTGTCAGCTCCTCCTACAATGAGCAGTTCTTC.